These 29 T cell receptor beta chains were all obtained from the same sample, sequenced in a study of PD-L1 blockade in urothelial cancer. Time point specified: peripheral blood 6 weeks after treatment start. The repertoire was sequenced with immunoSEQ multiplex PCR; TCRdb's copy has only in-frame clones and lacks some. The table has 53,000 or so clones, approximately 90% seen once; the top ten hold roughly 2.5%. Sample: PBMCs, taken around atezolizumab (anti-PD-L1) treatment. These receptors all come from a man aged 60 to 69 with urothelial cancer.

This CDR3 reads CASSASGGDTDTQYF. CDR3 DNA: TGTGCCAGCAGCGCTAGCGGGGGGGACACAGATACGCAGTATTTT. The V gene is TRBV9, the J gene TRBJ2-3; TRBD2 aligns across 12 bases. Germline CDR1 reads SGDLS; CDR2 reads YYNGEE. V lost 3 bases to trimming and J lost 2 bases; unmatched junction nucleotides: 1. This CDR3 region has 15 residues.

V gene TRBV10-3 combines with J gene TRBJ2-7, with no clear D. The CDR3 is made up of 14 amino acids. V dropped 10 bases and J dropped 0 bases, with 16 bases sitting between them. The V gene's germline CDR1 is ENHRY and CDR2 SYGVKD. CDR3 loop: CATTINEASYEQYF. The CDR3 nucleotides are TGTGCCACCACGATAAACGAGGCCTCCTACGAGCAGTACTTC.

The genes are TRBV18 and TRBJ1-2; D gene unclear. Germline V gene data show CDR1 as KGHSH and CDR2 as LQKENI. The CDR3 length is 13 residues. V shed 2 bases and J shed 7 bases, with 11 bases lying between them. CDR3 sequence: CASSPEVSGGYTF. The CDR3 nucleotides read TGTGCCAGCTCACCAGAGGTTAGCGGTGGCTACACCTTC.

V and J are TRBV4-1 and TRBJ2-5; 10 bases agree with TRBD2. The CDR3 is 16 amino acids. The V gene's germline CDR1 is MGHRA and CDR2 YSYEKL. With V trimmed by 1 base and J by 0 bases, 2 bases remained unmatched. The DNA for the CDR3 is TGCGCCAGCAGCCAAGGACTAGCGGGTTACCAAGAGACCCAGTACTTC. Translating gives CASSQGLAGYQETQYF.

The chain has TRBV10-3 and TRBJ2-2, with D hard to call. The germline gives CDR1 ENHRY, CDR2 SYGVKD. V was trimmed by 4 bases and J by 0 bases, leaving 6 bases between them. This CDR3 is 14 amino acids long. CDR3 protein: CAISGQANTGELFF. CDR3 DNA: TGTGCCATCAGTGGGCAGGCGAACACCGGGGAGCTGTTTTTT.

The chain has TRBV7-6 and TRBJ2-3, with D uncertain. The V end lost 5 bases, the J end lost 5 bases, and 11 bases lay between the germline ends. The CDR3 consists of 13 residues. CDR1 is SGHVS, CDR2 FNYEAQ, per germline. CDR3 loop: CASSPGYVDTQYF. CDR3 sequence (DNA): TGTGCCAGCAGCCCGGGTTATGTAGATACGCAGTATTTT.

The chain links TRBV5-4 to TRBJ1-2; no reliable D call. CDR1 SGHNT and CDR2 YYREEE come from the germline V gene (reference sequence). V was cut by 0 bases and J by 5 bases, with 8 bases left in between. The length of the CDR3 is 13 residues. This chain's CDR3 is CASSLDGGYGYTF. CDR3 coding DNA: TGTGCCAGCAGCTTGGACGGCGGGTATGGCTACACCTTC.

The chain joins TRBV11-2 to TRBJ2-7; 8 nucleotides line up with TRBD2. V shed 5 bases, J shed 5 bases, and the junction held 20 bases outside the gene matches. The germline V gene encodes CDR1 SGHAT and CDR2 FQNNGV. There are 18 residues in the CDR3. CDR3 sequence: CASSHATPKRERADEQYF. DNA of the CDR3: TGTGCCAGCAGCCACGCAACCCCCAAGCGGGAGCGCGCCGACGAGCAGTACTTC.

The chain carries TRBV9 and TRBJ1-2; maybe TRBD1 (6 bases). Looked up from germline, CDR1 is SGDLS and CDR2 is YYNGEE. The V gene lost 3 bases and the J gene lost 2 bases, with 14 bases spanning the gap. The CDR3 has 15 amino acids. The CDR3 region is CASSGPRGGNYGYTF. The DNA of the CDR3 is TGTGCCAGCAGCGGCCCCAGGGGCGGGAACTATGGCTACACCTTC.

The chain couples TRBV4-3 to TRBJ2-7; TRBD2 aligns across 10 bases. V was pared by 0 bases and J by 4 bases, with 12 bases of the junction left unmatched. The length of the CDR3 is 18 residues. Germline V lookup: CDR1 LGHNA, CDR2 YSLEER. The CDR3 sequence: CASSQDAPGVAGGYEQYF. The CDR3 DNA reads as TGCGCCAGCAGCCAAGATGCCCCAGGGGTAGCGGGAGGATACGAGCAGTACTTC.

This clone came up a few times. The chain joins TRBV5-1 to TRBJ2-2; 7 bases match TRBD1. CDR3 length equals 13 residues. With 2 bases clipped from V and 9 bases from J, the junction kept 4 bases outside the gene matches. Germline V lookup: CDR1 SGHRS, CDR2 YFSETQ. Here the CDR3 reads CASSFDRDRELFF. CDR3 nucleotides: TGCGCCAGCAGCTTTGACAGGGACAGGGAGCTGTTTTTT.

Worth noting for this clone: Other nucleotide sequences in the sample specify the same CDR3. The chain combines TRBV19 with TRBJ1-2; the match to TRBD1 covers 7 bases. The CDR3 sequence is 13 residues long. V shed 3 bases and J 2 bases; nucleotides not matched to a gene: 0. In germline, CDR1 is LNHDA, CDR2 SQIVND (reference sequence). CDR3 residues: CASSIRGNYGYTF. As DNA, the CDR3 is TGTGCCAGTAGTATCAGGGGGAACTATGGCTACACCTTC. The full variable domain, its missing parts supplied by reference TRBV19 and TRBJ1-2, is DGGITQSPKYLFRKEGQNVTLSCEQNLNHDAMYWYRQDPGQGLRLIYYSQIVNDFQKGDIAEGYSVSREKKESFPLTVTSAQKNPTAFYLCASSIRGNYGYTFGSGTRLTVV.

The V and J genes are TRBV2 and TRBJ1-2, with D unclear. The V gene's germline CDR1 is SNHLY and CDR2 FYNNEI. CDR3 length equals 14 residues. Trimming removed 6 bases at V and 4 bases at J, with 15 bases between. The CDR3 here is CASSESKAGYGYTF. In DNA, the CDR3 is TGTGCCAGCAGCGAATCAAAAGCGGGCTATGGCTACACCTTC.

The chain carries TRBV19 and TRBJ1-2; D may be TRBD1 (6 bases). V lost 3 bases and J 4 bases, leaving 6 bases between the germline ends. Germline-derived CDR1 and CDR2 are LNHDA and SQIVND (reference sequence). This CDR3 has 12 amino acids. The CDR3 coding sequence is TGTGCCAGTAGTATGGACAGCTATGGCTACACCTTC. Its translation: CASSMDSYGYTF.

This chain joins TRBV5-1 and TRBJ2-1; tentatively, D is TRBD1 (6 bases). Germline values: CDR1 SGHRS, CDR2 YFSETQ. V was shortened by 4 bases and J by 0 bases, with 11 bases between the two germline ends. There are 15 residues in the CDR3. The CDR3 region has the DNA TGCGCCAGCAGCCCTCTCAGGGGCTCCTACAATGAGCAGTTCTTC. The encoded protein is CASSPLRGSYNEQFF.

In nucleotides, the CDR3 is TGTGCCAGCAGCTTGGCGTTTTCCGAGCAGTACTTC. Protein sequence: CASSLAFSEQYF. The V call is TRBV5-4, the J call TRBJ2-7; D unresolved. The CDR3 sequence is 12 residues long. V was shortened by 0 bases and J by 6 bases, with 7 bases between the two germline ends. The germline CDR1 and CDR2 sequences are SGHNT and YYREEE (reference sequence).

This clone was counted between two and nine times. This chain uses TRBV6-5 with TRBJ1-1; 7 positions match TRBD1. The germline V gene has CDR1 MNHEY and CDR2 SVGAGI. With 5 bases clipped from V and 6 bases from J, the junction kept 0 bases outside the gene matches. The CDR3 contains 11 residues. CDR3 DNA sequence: TGTGCCAGCAGTACAGGGGCTGAAGCTTTCTTT. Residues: CASSTGAEAFF.

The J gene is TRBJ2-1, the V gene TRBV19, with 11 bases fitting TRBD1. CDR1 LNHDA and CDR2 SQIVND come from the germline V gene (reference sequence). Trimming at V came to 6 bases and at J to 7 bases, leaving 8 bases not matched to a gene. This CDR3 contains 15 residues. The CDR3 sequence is CASRVGTGGLNEQFF. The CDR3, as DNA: TGTGCCAGTAGAGTAGGGACAGGGGGATTAAATGAGCAGTTCTTC.

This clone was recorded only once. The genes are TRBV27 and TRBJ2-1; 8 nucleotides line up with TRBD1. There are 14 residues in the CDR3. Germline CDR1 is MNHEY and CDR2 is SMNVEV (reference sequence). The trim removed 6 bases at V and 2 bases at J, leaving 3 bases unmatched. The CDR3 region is CASSRQGTYNEQFF. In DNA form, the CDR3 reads TGTGCCAGCAGCCGACAGGGGACCTACAATGAGCAGTTCTTC.

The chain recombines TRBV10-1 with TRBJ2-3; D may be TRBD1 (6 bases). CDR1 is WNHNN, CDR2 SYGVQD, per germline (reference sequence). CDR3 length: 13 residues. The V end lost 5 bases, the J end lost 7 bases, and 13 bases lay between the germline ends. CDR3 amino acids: CASSSNGGYTQYF. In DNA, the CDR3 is TGCGCCAGCAGTTCAAATGGGGGCTATACGCAGTATTTT.

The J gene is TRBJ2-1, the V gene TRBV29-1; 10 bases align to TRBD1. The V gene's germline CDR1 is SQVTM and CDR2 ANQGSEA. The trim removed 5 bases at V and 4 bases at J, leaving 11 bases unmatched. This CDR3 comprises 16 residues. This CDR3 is CSVTLTGQGFYNEQFF. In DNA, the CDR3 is TGCAGCGTTACTCTAACGGGACAGGGGTTTTACAATGAGCAGTTCTTC.

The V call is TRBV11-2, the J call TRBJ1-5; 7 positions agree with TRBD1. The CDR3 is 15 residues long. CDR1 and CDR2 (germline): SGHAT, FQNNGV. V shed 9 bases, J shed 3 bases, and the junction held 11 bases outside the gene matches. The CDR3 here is CARPGGTAVNQPQHF. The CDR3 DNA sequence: TGTGCCAGACCCGGAGGGACAGCGGTCAATCAGCCCCAGCATTTT.

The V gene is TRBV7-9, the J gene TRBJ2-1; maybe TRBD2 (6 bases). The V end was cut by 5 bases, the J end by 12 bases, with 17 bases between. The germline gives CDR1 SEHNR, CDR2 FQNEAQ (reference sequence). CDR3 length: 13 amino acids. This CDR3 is CASSPWTNPRQFF. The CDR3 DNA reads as TGTGCCAGCAGCCCCTGGACTAACCCTAGGCAGTTCTTC.

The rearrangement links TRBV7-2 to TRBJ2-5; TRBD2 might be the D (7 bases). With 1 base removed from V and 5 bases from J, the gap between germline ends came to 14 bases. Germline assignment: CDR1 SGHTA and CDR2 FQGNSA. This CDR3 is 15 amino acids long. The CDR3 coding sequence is TGTGCCAGCAGCTTAGTTAGGGGGGGGCGGGAGACCCAGTACTTC. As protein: CASSLVRGGRETQYF.

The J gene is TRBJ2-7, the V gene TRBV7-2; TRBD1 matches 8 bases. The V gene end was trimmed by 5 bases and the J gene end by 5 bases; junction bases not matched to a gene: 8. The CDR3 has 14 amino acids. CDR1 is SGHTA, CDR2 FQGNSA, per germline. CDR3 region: CASSGGQGKNEQYF. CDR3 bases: TGTGCCAGCAGCGGAGGACAGGGAAAGAACGAGCAGTACTTC.

CDR3: CASKTDYGYTF. CDR3 in DNA: TGTGCCAGCAAAACTGACTATGGCTACACCTTC. This chain joins TRBV28 and TRBJ1-2; D gene unclear. Germline V gene lookup returns CDR1 MDHEN and CDR2 SYDVKM. CDR3 size: 11 residues. Trimming removed 7 bases from V and 3 bases from J, with 6 bases in between.

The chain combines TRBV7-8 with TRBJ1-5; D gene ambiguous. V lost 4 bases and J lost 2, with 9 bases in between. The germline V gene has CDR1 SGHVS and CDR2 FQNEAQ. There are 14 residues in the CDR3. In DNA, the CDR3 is TGTGCCAGCAGCTCGAGCCGGGGCAATCAGCCCCAGCATTTT. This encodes CASSSSRGNQPQHF.

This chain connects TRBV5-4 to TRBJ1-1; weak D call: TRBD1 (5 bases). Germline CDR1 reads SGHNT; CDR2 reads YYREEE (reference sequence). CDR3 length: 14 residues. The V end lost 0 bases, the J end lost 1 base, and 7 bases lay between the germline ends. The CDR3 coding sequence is TGTGCCAGCAGCTTGGGGGGCGGGAACACTGAAGCTTTCTTT. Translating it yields CASSLGGGNTEAFF.

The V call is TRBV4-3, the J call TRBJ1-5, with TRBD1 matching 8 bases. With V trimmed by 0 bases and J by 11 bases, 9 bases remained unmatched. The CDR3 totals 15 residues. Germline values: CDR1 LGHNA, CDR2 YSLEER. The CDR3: CASSQDLGQAMAQHF. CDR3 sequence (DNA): TGCGCCAGCAGCCAAGATTTGGGACAGGCCATGGCCCAGCATTTT.